The rows below give T cell receptor beta chains drawn from one sample of a study of blood T cell repertoires in COVID-19. Some clones are missing from TCRdb's copy, which holds only in-frame ones; the method was immunoSEQ multiplex PCR. The sample includes 150,000 to 200,000 clones, approximately 87% of them seen just once. Material for sequencing was peripheral blood. The source is a person aged 70 to 85 with COVID-19, enrolled during active disease. CDR3s include the opening cysteine and the closing phenylalanine or tryptophan. The D gene is left open where the match is weak. A clone size is listed for some rows: how often the clone was seen (once, few, many), or a class if it is expanded.

>once|TRBJ2-7|TRBD1|TRBV30
TGTGCCGCAAGAGGACAGGGGGAATACGAGCAGTACTTC
CAARGQGEYEQYF
>-|TRBJ1-4|-|TRBV9
TGTGCCAGCAGCCCCCGGGGGGAGCGGGAAAAACTGTTTTTT
CASSPRGEREKLFF
>-|TRBJ2-1|TRBD2|TRBV9
TGTGCCAGCAGCGCGGGACTAGCGGACTACAATGAGCAGTTCTTC
CASSAGLADYNEQFF
>-|TRBJ2-1|TRBD2|TRBV28
TGTGCCAGCAGTATCCCTCGGACTAGCGGGAAGTACAATGAGCAGTTCTTC
CASSIPRTSGKYNEQFF
>-|TRBJ2-5|TRBD1|TRBV3-1/TRBV3-2
TGTGCCAGCAGCCGGGGACAGGGCCAAGAGACCCAGTACTTC
CASSRGQGQETQYF
>-|TRBJ1-2|TRBD1|TRBV6-5
TGTGCCAGCAGCCGACAGGGGCGAGCTAACTATGGCTACACCTTC
CASSRQGRANYGYTF
>-|TRBJ2-2|TRBD1|TRBV19
TGTGCCAGTAGGGAAGGGTGGACAGGGGCCGGGGAGCTGTTTTTT
CASREGWTGAGELFF
>-|TRBJ2-5|TRBD2|TRBV9
TGTGCCAGCAGCACTTCCGTCGGAGTCCTAGCGGGAGGGCAAGAGACCCAGTACTTC
CASSTSVGVLAGGQETQYF
>once|TRBJ2-5|-|TRBV9
TGTGCCAGCAGCATACGCGGGGTGGGGGAGACCCAGTACTTC
CASSIRGVGETQYF
>-|TRBJ2-7|-|TRBV28
TGTGCCAGCATGGGACATAATGCTGGCGAGCAGTACTTC
CASMGHNAGEQYF
>-|TRBJ1-4|-|TRBV10-1
TGCGCCAGCAGTCAAACAGGGTGCGAAAAAGAAAAACTGTTTTTT
CASSQTGCEKEKLFF
>-|TRBJ2-2|-|TRBV6-4
TGTGCCAGCAGAGATCGGGCCGGGGAGCTGTTTTTT
CASRDRAGELFF
>-|TRBJ1-2|TRBD1|TRBV10-3
TGTGCCATCAGTGTGAATACCGGACAGGCTACTAACTATGGCTACACCTTC
CAISVNTGQATNYGYTF
>-|TRBJ2-7|-|TRBV11-2
TGTGCCAGCAGCTTAGTTGCAGACAGCTACGAGCAGTACTTC
CASSLVADSYEQYF
>-|TRBJ1-5|-|TRBV5-3
TGTGCCAGAAGCGAGGAGGTATGGGTGCAGCCCCAGCATTTT
CARSEEVWVQPQHF
>-|TRBJ1-2|-|TRBV6-5
TGTGCCAGCAGCTCGACAGGTTATGACTATGGCTACACCTTC
CASSSTGYDYGYTF
>-|TRBJ2-3|-|TRBV7-3
TGTGCCAGCAGCCCCCGTCCCACAGATACGCAGTATTTT
CASSPRPTDTQYF
>-|TRBJ2-5|-|TRBV6-5
TGTGCCAGCAGCCCCGATTCGGGGAATGGGGAGACCCAGTACTTC
CASSPDSGNGETQYF
>-|TRBJ1-1|TRBD1|TRBV5-1
TGCGCCAGCAGCTTGTTGGGACAGACCACTGAAGCTTTCTTT
CASSLLGQTTEAFF
>-|TRBJ2-1|-|TRBV9
TGTGCCAGCAGCGTAGATGGCGGGCGGGGCAATGAGCAGTTCTTC
CASSVDGGRGNEQFF
>-|TRBJ2-5|TRBD1|TRBV5-8
TGTGCCAGCAGCGCAGACAGGGGGCTAGAGACCCAGTACTTC
CASSADRGLETQYF
>-|TRBJ2-1|-|TRBV5-1
TGCGCCAGCAGCTCCCCCTTCCAGGGTCAGGAGCAGTTCTTC
CASSSPFQGQEQFF
>-|TRBJ1-1|TRBD1|TRBV5-4
TGTGCCAGCAGCGAACAGGGGTCTAGGACTGAAGCTTTCTTT
CASSEQGSRTEAFF
>-|TRBJ1-1|TRBD1|TRBV5-1
TGCGCCAGCAGCCGGACAGGGTTCGGGAACACTGAAGCTTTCTTT
CASSRTGFGNTEAFF
>many|TRBJ1-2|-|TRBV27
TGTGCCAGCAGTTTATCGGCAGGGAACAACTATGGCTACACCTTC
CASSLSAGNNYGYTF
>-|TRBJ1-6|TRBD1|TRBV5-1
TGCGCCAGCAGCTTGGGACAGGGAGAGCATTCACCCCTCCACTTT
CASSLGQGEHSPLHF
>few|TRBJ2-2|TRBD2|TRBV4-1
TGCGCCAGCAGCCAAGGGACTAGCTTTTTATCCGGGGAGCTGTTTTTT
CASSQGTSFLSGELFF
>-|TRBJ1-2|TRBD1|TRBV27
TGTGCCAGCAGTTTAAGCCGGACAGGGAACTATGGCTACACCTTC
CASSLSRTGNYGYTF
>-|TRBJ1-5|TRBD1|TRBV6-1
TGTGCCAGCAGTGTATACCGGGACAGGGCATTTGGCAATCAGTCCCAGCATTTT
CASSVYRDRAFGNQSQHF
>-|TRBJ2-1|-|TRBV24-1
TGTGCCACCGGAACGCATTCGGGTTATGAGCAGTTCTTC
CATGTHSGYEQFF
>once|TRBJ2-7|-|TRBV3-1/TRBV3-2
TGTGCCAGCAGCCACCTCCTCCGGGATACCTTCAACGAGCAGTACTTC
CASSHLLRDTFNEQYF
>-|TRBJ1-2|TRBD1|TRBV7-2
TGTGCCAGCAGCTTAGAGGGACAGAAGAACTATGGCTACACCTTC
CASSLEGQKNYGYTF
>-|TRBJ1-5|TRBD1|TRBV7-2
TGTGCCAGCAGCTTGAAAGAGGGGGCCGGTCAGCCCCAGCATTTT
CASSLKEGAGQPQHF
>-|TRBJ2-3|TRBD2|TRBV7-2
TGTGCCAGCAGCGTCACTAGCGGGGGAGCAGATACGCAGTATTTT
CASSVTSGGADTQYF
>-|TRBJ2-4|-|TRBV18
TGTGCCAGCTCACCACCGGAGCAGCTAGCCAAAAACATTCAGTACTTC
CASSPPEQLAKNIQYF
>once|TRBJ1-3|-|TRBV5-5
TGTGCCAGCAGCGCCGACTTACACTCTGGAAACACCATATATTTT
CASSADLHSGNTIYF
>-|TRBJ1-1|-|TRBV9
TGTGCCAGCAGCGTGGCCGGGGAGACTGAAGCTTTCTTT
CASSVAGETEAFF
>-|TRBJ2-7|TRBD2|TRBV5-4
TGTGCCAGCAGCTTCGGGGGGGACGCCTACGAGCAGTACTTC
CASSFGGDAYEQYF
>-|TRBJ1-4|-|TRBV9
TGTGCCAGCAGCGTAGGAGGGAGTAGGGAAAAACTGTTTTTT
CASSVGGSREKLFF
>-|TRBJ2-4|-|TRBV6-5
TGTGCCAGCAGCAAGACAGCTGCTGCCAAAAACATTCAGTACTTC
CASSKTAAAKNIQYF
>-|TRBJ2-2|TRBD1|TRBV5-1
TGCGCCAGCAGCGACCGACAGGGTCCCGGGGAGCTGTTTTTT
CASSDRQGPGELFF
>-|TRBJ2-3|TRBD2|TRBV4-1
TGCGCCAGCAGCCAGGGACTAGCGGGGACAGATACGCAGTATTTT
CASSQGLAGTDTQYF
>-|TRBJ2-7|TRBD2|TRBV3-1/TRBV3-2
TGTGCCAGCAGCAATCCCGGGACTAGTTCCCACGAGCAGTACTTC
CASSNPGTSSHEQYF
>-|TRBJ2-1|TRBD1|TRBV7-3
TGTGCCAGCAGCTTGGGACAGGAGTACAATGAGCAGTTCTTC
CASSLGQEYNEQFF
>-|TRBJ2-3|-|TRBV18
TGTGCCAGCTCACCGTCGGGGGGCACAGATACGCAGTATTTT
CASSPSGGTDTQYF
>-|TRBJ2-2|-|TRBV6-5
TGTGCCAGCAGCAACAGCTATCGGACCGGGGAGCTGTTTTTT
CASSNSYRTGELFF